The sample holds one count of the clone carrying this T cell receptor beta chain. CDR3 length: 12 amino acids. Germline CDR1 is MDHEN and CDR2 is SYDVKM. V shed 7 bases, J shed 6 bases, and the junction held 3 bases outside the gene matches. The data originate from a study of technical replicates of blood from a few donors. Libraries were prepared by immunoSEQ multiplex PCR; TCRdb keeps only in-frame clonotypes and omits some of them. The repertoire holds about 97,000 clones, roughly 94% seen once, with around 0.31% in the top ten. This sequence was found in a human donor in good health. This rearrangement joins TRBV28 to TRBJ2-7, with 10 bases identical to TRBD2. Input material: T cells isolated from PBMCs. DNA for the CDR3: TGTGCCAGCAAGGTAGCGGGGGGCGAGCAGTACTTC. This gives the protein CASKVAGGEQYF.